Given below is one T cell receptor (beta chain) in context. Its antigen is undetermined. Generated by immunoSEQ multiplex PCR, the TCRdb table keeps only in-frame clones and is missing some. The profile shows about 140,000 clones, around 90% of them singletons. Trimming shortened V by 0 bases and J by 3 bases, and 11 bases separated the two germline ends. The CDR3 totals 15 residues. Germline loops: CDR1 ENHRY, CDR2 SYGVKD. This specimen belongs to a study of T cell responses to AZD1222 COVID-19 vaccine. Study findings and constraints: Recipients of AZD1222 seropositive at baseline numbered only 6 or 7. In a largely white British group with more females than males, clonal diversity was possibly underestimated.

The sample here was peripheral blood, taken on day 0 of AZD1222 vaccination. The rearrangement joins TRBV10-3 to TRBJ1-2, with D perhaps matching TRBD1 (6 bases). The TCR originated in an adult in good health. This CDR3 reads CAISESRGADYGYTF. The CDR3 region has the DNA TGTGCCATCAGTGAGTCACGGGGGGCTGACTATGGCTACACCTTC.